The 27 T cell receptor beta chains below were found in one sample sequenced in a study of blood T cells in healthy people across ages. Alongside a J-beta primer mix, a sample-barcoded 5' primer served in a second PCR lasting roughly 6 to 11 cycles. TCRdb analysed the 5' RACE reads with MiXCR anew, one entry per CDR3 protein. This sample has under 750,000 distinct CDR3 sequences, with around 48% found just once. Input material: blood. These receptors were obtained from a man at least 80 years old in good health.

This clonotype occurred many times. The chain has TRBV4-2 and TRBJ2-1; 10 bases align to TRBD2. This CDR3 spans 15 amino acids. Germline V CDR1 and CDR2: LGHNA, YNFKEQ. V gave up 4 bases and J gave up 7 bases; unmatched junction bases: 7. The CDR3 region is CASSPTGTSENEQFF. The DNA for the CDR3 is TGTGCCAGCAGCCCCACCGGGACTAGCGAGAATGAGCAGTTCTTC.

The V call is TRBV6-5, the J call TRBJ2-7; D is perhaps TRBD1 (6 bases). The CDR3 is made up of 14 amino acids. With 7 bases removed from V and 0 bases from J, the gap between germline ends came to 13 bases. Germline CDR1 reads MNHEY; CDR2 reads SVGAGI. The CDR3 is CASTEGVYSYEQYF. CDR3 nucleotide sequence: TGTGCCAGCACTGAGGGGGTTTACTCCTACGAGCAGTACTTC.

In its sample, this clonotype was seen a few times. The chain carries TRBV29-1 and TRBJ1-1; D gene uncertain. Looked up from germline, CDR1 is SQVTM and CDR2 is ANQGSEA. With 3 bases removed from V and 0 bases from J, the gap between germline ends came to 5 bases. The CDR3 runs to 12 residues. The CDR3 here is CSVEKLNTEAFF. CDR3 DNA sequence: TGCAGCGTTGAGAAGCTGAACACTGAAGCTTTCTTT.

CDR3 sequence: CASSRQGYQPQHF. In DNA form, the CDR3 reads TGTGCCAGCAGCCGACAGGGGTATCAGCCCCAGCATTTT. The V call is TRBV27, the J call TRBJ1-5, with TRBD1 identical over 8 bases. The V gene end was trimmed by 6 bases and the J gene end by 5 bases; junction bases not matched to a gene: 3. Germline V gives CDR1 MNHEY, CDR2 SMNVEV (reference sequence). The CDR3 is 13 amino acids.

The rearrangement uses TRBV20-1 and TRBJ2-7, with TRBD1 identical over 7 bases. V lost 5 bases and J lost 0; bases outside the gene matches: 4. Germline lookup yields CDR1 DFQATT and CDR2 SNEGSKA (reference sequence). This CDR3 is built from 13 residues. This CDR3 is CSAPTGSSYEQYF. The DNA of the CDR3 is TGCAGTGCTCCGACAGGGAGCTCCTACGAGCAGTACTTC.

The chain employs TRBV3-1 and TRBJ2-7; D is uncertain. The V end was cut by 0 bases, the J end by 3 bases, with 12 bases between. Germline CDR1 reads LGHDT; CDR2 reads YNNKEL (reference sequence). The CDR3 covers 15 residues. Here the CDR3 reads CASSQDATHIYEQYF. The CDR3 DNA is TGTGCCAGCAGCCAAGACGCGACACATATCTACGAGCAGTACTTC.

This chain uses TRBV5-6 with TRBJ2-1; the D gene is possibly TRBD2 (6 bases). CDR3 length: 16 residues. Between the trimmed V and J ends, which lost 6 bases and 0 bases, there was a span of 16 bases. Per germline, CDR1 SGHDT and CDR2 YYEEEE. The DNA for the CDR3 is TGTGCCAGCAACGGGGGAGGTAGGAGCTCCTACAATGAGCAGTTCTTC. Its protein product is CASNGGGRSSYNEQFF.

V is TRBV10-3 and J is TRBJ1-1; D is undetermined. CDR3 length equals 13 residues. Germline-derived CDR1 and CDR2 are ENHRY and SYGVKD. Trimming stripped 0 bases from V and 3 bases from J, with 5 bases between. CDR3 sequence reads: CAISESLYTEAFF. Written as DNA, the CDR3 is TGTGCCATCAGTGAGTCGCTGTACACTGAAGCTTTCTTT.

The V and J genes are TRBV7-2 and TRBJ2-5, with 8 bases matching TRBD2. The CDR3 contains 16 residues. From germline, CDR1 is SGHTA and CDR2 FQGNSA. J gave up 5 bases and V 1 base, and 9 bases lay outside the gene matches. The CDR3 DNA follows: TGTGCCAGCAGCTTAGTAGTGGGTAGCGGGGTTGAGACCCAGTACTTC. Encoded protein: CASSLVVGSGVETQYF. Looking up the rest from reference TRBV7-2 and TRBJ2-5 gives the full variable domain: GAGVSQSPSNKVTEKGKDVELRCDPISGHTALYWYRQSLGQGLEFLIYFQGNSAPDKSGLPSDRFSAERTGGSVSTLTIQRTQQEDSAVYLCASSLVVGSGVETQYFGPGTRLLVL.

The chain joins TRBV20-1 to TRBJ2-1; 10 bases line up with TRBD1. The CDR3 is made up of 17 amino acids. The germline CDR1 and CDR2 sequences are DFQATT and SNEGSKA (reference sequence). The V and J ends lost 1 base and 6 bases, in that order; junction bases with no gene match: 12. DNA of the CDR3: TGCAGTGCTAGAGCGTCCCCCGACAGGGGGCATCGCAATGAGCAGTTCTTC. It specifies CSARASPDRGHRNEQFF.

The chain recombines TRBV5-1 with TRBJ2-1; D is unclear. CDR3 size: 16 residues. The V end lost 2 bases, the J end lost 9 bases, and 21 bases lay between the germline ends. The germline gives CDR1 SGHRS, CDR2 YFSETQ. The CDR3 loop reads CASSFRTDPTHTEQFF. The CDR3 region has the DNA TGCGCCAGCAGCTTCCGAACCGATCCCACCCACACTGAGCAGTTCTTC.

V gene TRBV20-1 combines with J gene TRBJ1-5; no clear D. V dropped 0 bases and J dropped 4 bases, with 1 base sitting between them. Germline CDR1 reads DFQATT; CDR2 reads SNEGSKA (reference sequence). There are 11 residues in the CDR3. In DNA, the CDR3 is TGCAGTGCTAGAGATAATCAGCCCCAGCATTTT. Its protein is CSARDNQPQHF.

This sequence joins TRBV7-9 and TRBJ1-2; a weak D match, TRBD1 (5 bases). Trimming took 6 bases from V and 2 from J, leaving 16 bases between them. Per germline, CDR1 SEHNR and CDR2 FQNEAQ (reference sequence). The CDR3 spans 15 residues. CDR3 amino acids: CASRTWGEGNYGYTF. The CDR3 nucleotides read TGTGCCAGCAGGACGTGGGGGGAGGGGAACTATGGCTACACCTTC.

The CDR3 loop reads CSVYRGSTSTDTQYF. The CDR3 nucleotides are TGCAGCGTGTACAGGGGGTCCACTTCCACAGATACGCAGTATTTT. The chain uses TRBV29-1 and TRBJ2-3, with TRBD1 identical over 8 bases. Trimming took 6 bases from V and 2 from J; bases not matched to a gene: 10. The CDR3 is 15 amino acids. Germline CDR1 SQVTM, CDR2 ANQGSEA.

This clonotype has just a few counts. The CDR3 region has the DNA TGTGCCAGCAGTCCTGTAGGGGGTGAGCAGTTCTTC. As protein: CASSPVGGEQFF. The rearrangement uses TRBV12-3 or TRBV12-4 and TRBJ2-1, with D possibly TRBD1 on 6 matching bases. Trimming shortened V by 5 bases and J by 9 bases, and 11 bases separated the two germline ends. This CDR3 has 12 amino acids.

The chain carries TRBV29-1 and TRBJ2-6; 7 bases line up with TRBD1. With 6 bases clipped from V and 8 bases from J, the junction kept 7 bases outside the gene matches. This CDR3 region has 13 residues. In germline, CDR1 is SQVTM, CDR2 ANQGSEA. The CDR3 nucleotides are TGCAGCGTAAAAAACAGGGGAACCAACGTCCTGACTTTC. It translates to CSVKNRGTNVLTF.

The sample holds a few counts of this clonotype. The chain combines TRBV5-6 with TRBJ2-7; D is unresolved. The CDR3 spans 14 residues. Germline V lookup: CDR1 SGHDT, CDR2 YYEEEE. V lost 1 base and J 4 bases, leaving 12 bases between the germline ends. CDR3 nucleotides: TGTGCCAGCAGCTTGTTTCCACAGCCGTACGAGCAGTACTTC. Translating gives CASSLFPQPYEQYF.

The V and J genes are TRBV25-1 and TRBJ1-6; maybe TRBD1 (6 bases). Per the germline V gene, CDR1 is MGHDK and CDR2 is SYGVNS. Trimming left V 0 bases short and J 8 bases short, with 11 bases between. The CDR3 contains 15 residues. Here the CDR3 reads CASSEYTGLDSPLHF. The CDR3 bases are TGTGCCAGCAGTGAATACACAGGGTTAGATTCACCCCTCCACTTT. Full variable domain (missing parts from reference TRBV25-1 and TRBJ1-6): EADIYQTPRYLVIGTGKKITLECSQTMGHDKMYWYQQDPGMELHLIHYSYGVNSTEKGDLSSESTVSRIRTEHFPLTLESARPSHTSQYLCASSEYTGLDSPLHFGNGTRLTVT.

With regard to this clonotype: Given the absence of the conserved phenylalanine or tryptophan at the CDR3 end, a read error is likely. The chain recombines TRBV28 with TRBJ1-2; D unresolved. Trimming stripped 3 bases from V and 4 bases from J, with 6 bases between. CDR1 MDHEN and CDR2 SYDVKM come from the germline V gene. The CDR3 contains 12 residues. The chain's CDR3 is CASSFKGYGYTL. The CDR3 DNA follows: TGTGCCAGCAGTTTTAAAGGCTATGGCTACACCCTC.

The chain combines TRBV27 with TRBJ2-3, with TRBD2 matching 7 bases. Trimming took 9 bases from V and 4 from J; bases not matched to a gene: 7. This CDR3 has 13 amino acids. Germline CDR1 reads MNHEY; CDR2 reads SMNVEV (reference sequence). CDR3 nucleotide sequence: TGTGCCAGTCATACGGGGGGTTCAGATACGCAGTATTTT. It encodes CASHTGGSDTQYF.

The sample holds a few counts of this clonotype. V is TRBV30 and J is TRBJ2-7; D ambiguous. The CDR3 covers 12 residues. From germline, CDR1 is GTSNPN and CDR2 SVGIG (reference sequence). V dropped 2 bases and J dropped 0 bases, with 5 bases sitting between them. The CDR3: CAWSLGSYEQYF. The CDR3 region has the DNA TGTGCCTGGAGTCTTGGCTCCTACGAGCAGTACTTC.

The chain has TRBV20-1 and TRBJ1-1; D remains unclear. V dropped 3 bases and J dropped 0 bases, with 11 bases sitting between them. Looked up from germline, CDR1 is DFQATT and CDR2 is SNEGSKA (reference sequence). This CDR3 contains 14 residues. Written as DNA, the CDR3 is TGCAGTGCTAGCGGCAGACTCCTGAACACTGAAGCTTTCTTT. The encoded protein is CSASGRLLNTEAFF.

The genes are TRBV7-2 and TRBJ2-1, with D perhaps TRBD1 (5 bases). The germline V and J ends were trimmed by 5 bases and 4 bases, with 15 bases remaining between them. CDR3 length equals 15 residues. CDR1 is SGHTA, CDR2 FQGNSA, per germline. CDR3 in DNA: TGTGCCAGCAGCCCGAACAGGAAGGGTTACAATGAGCAGTTCTTC. Translation: CASSPNRKGYNEQFF. The full variable domain, rest sourced from reference TRBV7-2 and TRBJ2-1, is GAGVSQSPSNKVTEKGKDVELRCDPISGHTALYWYRQSLGQGLEFLIYFQGNSAPDKSGLPSDRFSAERTGGSVSTLTIQRTQQEDSAVYLCASSPNRKGYNEQFFGPGTRLTVL.

V gene TRBV20-1 combines with J gene TRBJ1-5; weak D call: TRBD1 (6 bases). The CDR3 extends over 15 amino acids. Germline CDR1 DFQATT, CDR2 SNEGSKA (reference sequence). V was shortened by 6 bases and J by 9 bases, with 24 bases between the two germline ends. The CDR3 DNA reads as TGCAGTGCCAGGGGTAGGGAGGCCGGCGTTCGGCCCCAGCATTTT. Amino acids: CSARGREAGVRPQHF.

This clonotype showed up just a few times. Possible read error: a much larger clone is one base away. This chain's CDR3 is CAIREYNEQYF. The CDR3 DNA sequence: TGTGCCATCCGAGAATACAATGAGCAGTACTTC. The rearrangement uses TRBV6-5 and TRBJ2-1; D remains ambiguous. The J call may be incorrect, as the DNA end agrees better with TRBJ2-7. The CDR3 length is 11 residues. Germline CDR1 is MNHEY and CDR2 is SVGAGI.

This clonotype showed up just once. The V call is TRBV4-2, the J call TRBJ2-3; 9 bases align to TRBD2. Per germline, CDR1 LGHNA and CDR2 YNFKEQ. V shed 4 bases, J shed 2 bases, and the junction held 4 bases outside the gene matches. The CDR3 runs to 15 residues. The CDR3 here is CASSRLAVNTDTQYF. The CDR3 nucleotides are TGTGCCAGCAGCCGACTAGCGGTCAACACAGATACGCAGTATTTT.

This rearrangement joins TRBV20-1 to TRBJ2-1; D possibly corresponds to TRBD2 (5 bases). Trimming removed 0 bases from V and 2 bases from J, with 14 bases in between. This CDR3 has 16 amino acids. Germline-derived CDR1 and CDR2 are DFQATT and SNEGSKA (reference sequence). In nucleotides, the CDR3 is TGCAGTGCTAGAGACCCGAGAGGGCCCCCCTACAATGAGCAGTTCTTC. Protein: CSARDPRGPPYNEQFF.